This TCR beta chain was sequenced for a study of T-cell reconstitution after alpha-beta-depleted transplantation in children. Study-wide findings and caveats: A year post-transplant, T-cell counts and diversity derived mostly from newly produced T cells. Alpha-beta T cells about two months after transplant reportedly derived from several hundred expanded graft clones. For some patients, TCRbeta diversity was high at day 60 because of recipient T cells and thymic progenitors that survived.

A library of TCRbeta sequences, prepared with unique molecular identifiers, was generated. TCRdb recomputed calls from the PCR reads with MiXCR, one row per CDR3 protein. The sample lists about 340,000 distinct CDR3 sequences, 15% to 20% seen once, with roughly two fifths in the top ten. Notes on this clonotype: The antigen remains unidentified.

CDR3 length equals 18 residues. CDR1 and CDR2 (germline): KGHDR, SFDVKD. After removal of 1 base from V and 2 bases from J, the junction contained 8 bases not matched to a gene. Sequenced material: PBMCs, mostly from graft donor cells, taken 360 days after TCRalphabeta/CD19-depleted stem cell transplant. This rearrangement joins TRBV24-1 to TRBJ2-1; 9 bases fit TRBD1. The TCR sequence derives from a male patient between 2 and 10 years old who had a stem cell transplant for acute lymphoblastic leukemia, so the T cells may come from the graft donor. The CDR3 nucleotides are TGTGCCACCAGTGATTTAGCGGCGGGGACAGGGACCTACAATGAGCAGTTCTTC. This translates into CATSDLAAGTGTYNEQFF.